These 15 T cell receptor beta chains originate from one sample sequenced in a study of blood T cell repertoires in COVID-19. Assay: immunoSEQ multiplex PCR; the TCRdb copy retains only in-frame clones and omits some. The repertoire includes approximately 470,000 clones, approximately 86% of them detected once, and 0.65% to 0.9% sits in the top ten. The sample taken for sequencing was PBMCs or T cells enriched from blood (not recorded which). Receptors were obtained from a woman between 18 and 30 years old who had recovered from COVID-19.

This chain connects TRBV12-3 or TRBV12-4 to TRBJ1-1; 7 bases line up with TRBD1. The CDR3 extends over 13 amino acids. V dropped 5 bases and J dropped 6; count of bases not matched to a gene: 6. CDR3 sequence: CASSLGQVAEAFF. The CDR3 nucleotides are TGTGCCAGCAGTCTTGGACAGGTCGCTGAAGCTTTCTTT.

The J gene is TRBJ1-4, the V gene TRBV16; D unresolved. The CDR3 covers 15 residues. Germline CDR1 KGHSY, CDR2 FQNENV. V lost 0 bases, J lost 2 bases, and 7 bases lay in between. CDR3 DNA: TGTGCCAGCAGCCAATCCGGTCTGACTAATGAAAAACTGTTTTTT. The encoded protein is CASSQSGLTNEKLFF. The complete variable domain, with remaining parts taken from reference TRBV16 and TRBJ1-4, reads GEEVAQTPKHLVRGEGQKAKLYCAPIKGHSYVFWYQQVLKNEFKFLISFQNENVFDETGMPKERFSAKCLPNSPCSLEIQATKLEDSAVYFCASSQSGLTNEKLFFGSGTQLSVL.

CDR3 loop: CASSRDYTEAFF. CDR3 nucleotides: TGTGCCAGCAGTCGGGACTACACTGAAGCTTTCTTT. This chain links TRBV12-3 or TRBV12-4 with TRBJ1-1; D possibly corresponds to TRBD1 (5 bases). V was shortened by 5 bases and J by 3 bases, with 7 bases between the two germline ends. This CDR3 spans 12 amino acids.

The J gene is TRBJ1-6, the V gene TRBV19; weak D call: TRBD1 (6 bases). CDR3 length: 14 residues. Germline V gives CDR1 LNHDA, CDR2 SQIVND (reference sequence). V gave up 8 bases and J gave up 10 bases, with 18 bases separating them. The CDR3 nucleotides read TGTGCCAGTTGCCCCGGGGTGAGGGGGTCACCCCTCCACTTT. Encoded protein: CASCPGVRGSPLHF. The whole variable domain, filled in from reference TRBV19 and TRBJ1-6, reads DGGITQSPKYLFRKEGQNVTLSCEQNLNHDAMYWYRQDPGQGLRLIYYSQIVNDFQKGDIAEGYSVSREKKESFPLTVTSAQKNPTAFYLCASCPGVRGSPLHFGNGTRLTVT.

The chain recombines TRBV6-5 with TRBJ1-2, with D perhaps matching TRBD1 (5 bases). Germline CDR1 MNHEY, CDR2 SVGAGI. Deletions cut 5 bases from V and 2 bases from J, with 6 bases between. The CDR3 is 12 residues long. The CDR3 DNA reads as TGTGCCAGCAGTAGACAGAACTATGGCTACACCTTC. Translation gives CASSRQNYGYTF.

The chain links TRBV5-1 to TRBJ2-5; D might be TRBD1 (6 bases). The CDR3 is 14 residues long. CDR1 SGHRS and CDR2 YFSETQ come from the germline V gene. The germline V and J ends were trimmed by 7 bases and 4 bases, with 17 bases remaining between them. CDR3 region: CASQAGAVVETQYF. The CDR3 nucleotides read TGCGCCAGCCAAGCAGGGGCAGTGGTAGAGACCCAGTACTTC.

The chain is built from TRBV5-4 and TRBJ2-1; TRBD2 matches at 7 bases. From germline, CDR1 is SGHNT and CDR2 YYREEE (reference sequence). Losses at the gene ends were 0 bases for V and 10 bases for J; bases not matched to a gene: 13. This CDR3 has 16 residues. CDR3 loop: CASSLAHAGVGWEQFF. The CDR3 coding sequence is TGTGCCAGCAGCTTGGCCCATGCGGGGGTTGGATGGGAGCAGTTCTTC.

This clone was found once. The chain employs TRBV2 and TRBJ2-1; 10 nucleotides match TRBD1. CDR1 and CDR2 from the germline V gene are SNHLY and FYNNEI. The CDR3 runs 15 residues. Losses at the gene ends were 5 bases for V and 12 bases for J; bases not matched to a gene: 13. The chain's CDR3 is CASSLDRGGHEVQFF. The CDR3 bases are TGTGCCAGCAGTTTGGACAGGGGGGGTCATGAAGTGCAGTTCTTC.

The V call is TRBV6-6, the J call TRBJ2-7; TRBD1 agrees at 12 bases. The CDR3 covers 16 residues. The ends lost 2 bases at V and 5 bases at J; junction bases unmatched: 7. From germline, CDR1 is MNHNY and CDR2 SVGAGI (reference sequence). As DNA, the CDR3 is TGTGCCAGCAGTTACCCTCCCGGGACAGGGGGCCACGAGCAGTACTTC. It translates to CASSYPPGTGGHEQYF.

The V gene is TRBV6-7, the J gene TRBJ1-1, with no clear D. TRBV6-7 is marked as an open reading frame, function uncertain. Between the trimmed V and J ends, which lost 10 bases and 7 bases, there was a span of 13 bases. This CDR3 has 11 residues. DNA for the CDR3: TGTGCCACCTGGGGAGGATTTGAAGCTTTCTTT. The encoded protein is CATWGGFEAFF.

The chain recombines TRBV10-1 with TRBJ2-3; D is possibly TRBD1 (5 bases). Trimming took off 8 bases at V and 3 bases at J, with 15 bases between the two ends. In germline, CDR1 is WNHNN, CDR2 SYGVQD (reference sequence). This CDR3 spans 14 amino acids. CDR3 region: CASARNRPTDTQYF. In DNA, the CDR3 is TGCGCCAGCGCACGGAACAGGCCTACAGATACGCAGTATTTT.

This sequence joins TRBV28 and TRBJ2-7; tentative D call: TRBD2 (6 bases). With 8 bases removed from V and 5 bases from J, the gap between germline ends came to 13 bases. Germline lookup yields CDR1 MDHEN and CDR2 SYDVKM. This CDR3 comprises 12 residues. CDR3 sequence reads: CASLGSGDEQYF. The CDR3 coding sequence is TGTGCCAGCCTAGGTTCGGGGGACGAGCAGTACTTC.

This clone was recorded only once. The chain joins TRBV6-2 or TRBV6-3 to TRBJ2-7; 7 bases fit TRBD1. The germline V gene has CDR1 MNHEY and CDR2 SVGEGT. The CDR3 consists of 18 residues. The V gene end was trimmed by 2 bases and the J gene end by 2 bases; junction bases not matched to a gene: 15. CDR3 nucleotides: TGTGCCAGCAGTTACAGGGGGCTATGGTCCGACCGGGCCTACGAGCAGTACTTC. Protein: CASSYRGLWSDRAYEQYF.

The V and J genes are TRBV15 and TRBJ1-1; tentatively, D is TRBD1 (6 bases). V lost 0 bases and J lost 1, with 15 bases in between. Germline V gene lookup returns CDR1 LNHNV and CDR2 YYDKDF (reference sequence). This CDR3 is built from 17 residues. The CDR3 spells CATSRDVGTMGNTEAFF. The CDR3 DNA is TGTGCCACCAGCAGAGATGTCGGGACAATGGGGAACACTGAAGCTTTCTTT. Looking up the rest from reference TRBV15 and TRBJ1-1 gives the full variable domain: DAMVIQNPRYQVTQFGKPVTLSCSQTLNHNVMYWYQQKSSQAPKLLFHYYDKDFNNEADTPDNFQSRRPNTSFCFLDIRSPGLGDTAMYLCATSRDVGTMGNTEAFFGQGTRLTVV.

The J gene is TRBJ2-7, the V gene TRBV5-1, with 8 positions matching TRBD2. The CDR3 spans 14 residues. Looked up from germline, CDR1 is SGHRS and CDR2 is YFSETQ. J was trimmed by 5 bases and V by 4 bases; bases with no gene match: 8. DNA for the CDR3: TGCGCCAGCAGCAGGGGCGGGGGGATCCACGAGCAGTACTTC. It is translated as CASSRGGGIHEQYF.